This T cell receptor beta chain emerged from a study of blood T cells in healthy people across ages. This clonotype was counted many times. Primed by a sample-barcoded 5' primer and a J-beta primer mix, a second PCR proceeded for about 7 to 12 cycles. Tagging of each cDNA molecule was performed by a template-switch adaptor with 12 random nucleotides. In TCRdb, the 5' RACE reads were re-called with MiXCR into one record per CDR3 protein. The sample yields 1.5 million to 2 million distinct CDR3 sequences, 35% to 50% seen once. The sample comprised blood. The origin of this receptor is a human donor in good health.

The DNA of the CDR3 is TGTGCCAGCAGTTTGAGCGGGGGGGCCGCAGATACGCAGTATTTT. Amino acid sequence: CASSLSGGAADTQYF. V usage is TRBV7-2 and J usage is TRBJ2-3; 10 bases fit TRBD2. Germline V CDR1 and CDR2: SGHTA, FQGNSA. The trim removed 6 bases at V and 4 bases at J, leaving 7 bases unmatched. There are 15 residues in the CDR3.